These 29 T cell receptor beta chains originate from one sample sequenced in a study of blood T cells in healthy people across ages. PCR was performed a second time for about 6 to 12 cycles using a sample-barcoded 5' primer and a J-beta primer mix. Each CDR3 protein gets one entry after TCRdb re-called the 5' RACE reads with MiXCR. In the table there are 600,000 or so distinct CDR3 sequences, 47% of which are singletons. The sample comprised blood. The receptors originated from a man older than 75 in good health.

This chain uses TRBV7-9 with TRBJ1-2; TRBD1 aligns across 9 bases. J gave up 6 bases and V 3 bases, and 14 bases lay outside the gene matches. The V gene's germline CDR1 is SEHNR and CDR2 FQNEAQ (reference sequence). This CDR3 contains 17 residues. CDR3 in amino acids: CASSFEVGTGYSNGYTF. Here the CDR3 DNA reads TGTGCCAGCAGCTTTGAAGTCGGGACAGGGTATTCGAATGGCTACACCTTC.

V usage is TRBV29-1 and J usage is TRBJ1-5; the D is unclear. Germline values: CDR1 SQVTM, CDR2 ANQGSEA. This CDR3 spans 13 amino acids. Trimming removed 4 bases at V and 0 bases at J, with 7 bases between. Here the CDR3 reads CSVVFDSNQPQHF. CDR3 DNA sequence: TGCAGCGTTGTATTCGATAGCAATCAGCCCCAGCATTTT.

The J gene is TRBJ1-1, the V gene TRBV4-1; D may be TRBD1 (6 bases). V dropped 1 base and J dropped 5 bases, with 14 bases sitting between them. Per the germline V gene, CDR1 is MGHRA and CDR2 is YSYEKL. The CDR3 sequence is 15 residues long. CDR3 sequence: CASSQVVGARTEAFF. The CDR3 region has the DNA TGCGCCAGCAGCCAAGTTGTGGGGGCGCGGACTGAAGCTTTCTTT.

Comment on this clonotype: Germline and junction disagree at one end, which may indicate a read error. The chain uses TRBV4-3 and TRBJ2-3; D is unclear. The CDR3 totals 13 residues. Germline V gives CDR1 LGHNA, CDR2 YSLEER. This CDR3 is CACSQGNTDTQYF. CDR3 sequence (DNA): TGCGCCTGCAGCCAAGGAAACACAGATACGCAGTATTTT.

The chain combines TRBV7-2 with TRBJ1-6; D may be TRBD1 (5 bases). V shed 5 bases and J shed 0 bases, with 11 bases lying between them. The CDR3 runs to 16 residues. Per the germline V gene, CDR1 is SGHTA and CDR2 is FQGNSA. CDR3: CASSRDLSSYNSPLHF. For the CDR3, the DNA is TGTGCCAGCAGCCGGGACCTGAGCTCCTATAATTCACCCCTCCACTTT.

The CDR3 region is CASSVRGSETQYF. In nucleotides, the CDR3 is TGTGCCAGCAGCGTCAGGGGGTCAGAGACCCAGTACTTC. The chain is built from TRBV7-9 and TRBJ2-5; 7 bases line up with TRBD1. Trimming removed 5 bases from V and 4 bases from J; junction bases left unmatched: 4. CDR1 and CDR2 from the germline V gene are SEHNR and FQNEAQ (reference sequence). CDR3 length: 13 amino acids.

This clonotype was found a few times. The chain's CDR3 is CASSRSAGGNEKLFF. As DNA, the CDR3 is TGTGCCAGCAGCCGGTCGGCAGGGGGTAATGAAAAACTGTTTTTT. The V gene is TRBV7-2, the J gene TRBJ1-4; 7 positions agree with TRBD1. Trimming took 5 bases from V and 4 from J; bases not matched to a gene: 7. This CDR3 has 15 amino acids. Germline assignment: CDR1 SGHTA and CDR2 FQGNSA.

In nucleotides, the CDR3 is TGCGCCAGCAGCTTGGCACTCTACACAGGGACGTTGAACACTGAAGCTTTCTTT. It specifies CASSLALYTGTLNTEAFF. This chain links TRBV5-1 with TRBJ1-1, with D perhaps matching TRBD1 (6 bases). Looked up from germline, CDR1 is SGHRS and CDR2 is YFSETQ. This CDR3 contains 18 residues. V was trimmed by 0 bases and J by 0 bases, leaving 18 bases between them.

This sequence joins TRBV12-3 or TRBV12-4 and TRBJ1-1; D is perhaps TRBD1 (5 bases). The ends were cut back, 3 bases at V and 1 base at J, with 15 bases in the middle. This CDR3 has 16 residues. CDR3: CASSFSFAGPNTEAFF. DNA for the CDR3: TGTGCCAGCAGTTTCTCTTTTGCAGGGCCGAACACTGAAGCTTTCTTT.

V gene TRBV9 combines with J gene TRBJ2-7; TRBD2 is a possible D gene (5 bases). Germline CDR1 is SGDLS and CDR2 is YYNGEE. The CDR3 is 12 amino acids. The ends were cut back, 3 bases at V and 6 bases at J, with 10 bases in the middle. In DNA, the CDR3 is TGTGCCAGCAGCGGAGGGTTCGGCGAGCAGTACTTC. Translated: CASSGGFGEQYF.

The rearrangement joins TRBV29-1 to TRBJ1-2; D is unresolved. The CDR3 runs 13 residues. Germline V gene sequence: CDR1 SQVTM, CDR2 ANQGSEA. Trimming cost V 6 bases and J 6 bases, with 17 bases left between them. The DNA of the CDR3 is TGCAGCGTGCTTTCTAGGGCGGCAGATGGCTACACCTTC. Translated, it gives CSVLSRAADGYTF.

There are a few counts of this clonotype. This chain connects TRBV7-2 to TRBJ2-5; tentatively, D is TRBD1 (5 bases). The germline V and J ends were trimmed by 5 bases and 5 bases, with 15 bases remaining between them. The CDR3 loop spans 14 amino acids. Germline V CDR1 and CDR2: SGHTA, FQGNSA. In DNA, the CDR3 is TGTGCCAGCAGCCTCAGATCAGGGTGGGAGACCCAGTACTTC. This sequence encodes CASSLRSGWETQYF.

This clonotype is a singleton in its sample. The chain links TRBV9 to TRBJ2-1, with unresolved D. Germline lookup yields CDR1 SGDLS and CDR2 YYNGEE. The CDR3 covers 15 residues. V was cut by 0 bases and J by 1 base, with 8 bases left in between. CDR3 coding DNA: TGTGCCAGCAGCGTAGGGCTAGGTTCCTACAATGAGCAGTTCTTC. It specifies CASSVGLGSYNEQFF.

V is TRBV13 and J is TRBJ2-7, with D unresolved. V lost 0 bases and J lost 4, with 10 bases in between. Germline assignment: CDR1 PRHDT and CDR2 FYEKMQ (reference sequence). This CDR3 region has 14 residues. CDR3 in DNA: TGTGCCAGCAGCTTAGGTCAGGAAAGATACGAGCAGTACTTC. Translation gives CASSLGQERYEQYF.

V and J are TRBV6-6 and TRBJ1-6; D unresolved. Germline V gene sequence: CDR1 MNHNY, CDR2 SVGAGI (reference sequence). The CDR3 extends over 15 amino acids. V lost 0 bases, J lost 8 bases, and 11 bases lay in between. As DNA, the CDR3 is TGTGCCAGCAGTTACTCCTCCCAAAGAGATTCACCCCTCCACTTT. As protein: CASSYSSQRDSPLHF.

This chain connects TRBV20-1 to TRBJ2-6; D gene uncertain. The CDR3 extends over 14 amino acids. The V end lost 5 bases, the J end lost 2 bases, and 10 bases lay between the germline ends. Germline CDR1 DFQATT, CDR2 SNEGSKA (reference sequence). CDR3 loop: CSAPLTPGANVLTF. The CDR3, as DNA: TGCAGTGCTCCCTTAACGCCTGGGGCCAACGTCCTGACTTTC.

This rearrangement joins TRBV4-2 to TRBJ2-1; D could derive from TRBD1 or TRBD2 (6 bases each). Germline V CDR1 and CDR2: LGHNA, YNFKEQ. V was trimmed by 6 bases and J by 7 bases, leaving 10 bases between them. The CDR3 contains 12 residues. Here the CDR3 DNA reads TGTGCCAGCAGGGGGGGCTTGAATGAGCAGTTCTTC. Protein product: CASRGGLNEQFF.

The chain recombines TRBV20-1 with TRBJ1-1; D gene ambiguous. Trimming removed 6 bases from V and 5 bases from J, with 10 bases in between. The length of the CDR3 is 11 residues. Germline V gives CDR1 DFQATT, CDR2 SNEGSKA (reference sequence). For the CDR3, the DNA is TGCAGTGCCCCTCTCGTAACTGAAGCTTTCTTT. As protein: CSAPLVTEAFF.

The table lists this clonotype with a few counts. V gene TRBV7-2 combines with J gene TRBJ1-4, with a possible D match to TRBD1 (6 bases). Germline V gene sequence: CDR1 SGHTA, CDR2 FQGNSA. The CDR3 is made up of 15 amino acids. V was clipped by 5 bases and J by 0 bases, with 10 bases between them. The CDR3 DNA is TGTGCCAGCAGCAACGGACAGACAACTAATGAAAAACTGTTTTTT. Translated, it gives CASSNGQTTNEKLFF.

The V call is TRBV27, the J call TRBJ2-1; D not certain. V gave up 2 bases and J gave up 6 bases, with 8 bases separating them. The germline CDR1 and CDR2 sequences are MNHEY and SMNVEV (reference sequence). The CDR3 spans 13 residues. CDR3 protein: CASSLGPLNEQFF. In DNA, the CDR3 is TGTGCCAGCAGTTTAGGGCCCCTCAATGAGCAGTTCTTC.

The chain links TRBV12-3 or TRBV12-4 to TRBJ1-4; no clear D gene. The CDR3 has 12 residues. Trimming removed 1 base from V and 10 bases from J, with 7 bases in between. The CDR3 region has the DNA TGTGCCAGCAGTTTAGTGAATCTAAAACTGTTTTTT. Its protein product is CASSLVNLKLFF.

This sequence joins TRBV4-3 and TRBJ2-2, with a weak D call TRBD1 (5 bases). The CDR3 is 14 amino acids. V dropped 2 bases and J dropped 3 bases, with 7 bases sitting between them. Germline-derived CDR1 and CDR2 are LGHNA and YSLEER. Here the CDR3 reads CASSQTGYTGELFF. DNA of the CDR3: TGCGCCAGCAGCCAAACAGGATACACCGGGGAGCTGTTTTTT.

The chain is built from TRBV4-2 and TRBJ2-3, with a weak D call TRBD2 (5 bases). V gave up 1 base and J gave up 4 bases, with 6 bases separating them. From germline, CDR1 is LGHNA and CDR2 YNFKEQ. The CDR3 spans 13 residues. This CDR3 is CASSQAGSDTQYF. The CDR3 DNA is TGTGCCAGCAGCCAAGCGGGATCAGATACGCAGTATTTT.

This CDR3 reads CSARVTGLETQYF. The CDR3 nucleotides are TGCAGTGCTAGAGTGACAGGGCTGGAGACCCAGTACTTC. The chain carries TRBV20-1 and TRBJ2-5, with 7 bases that match TRBD1. Germline values: CDR1 DFQATT, CDR2 SNEGSKA (reference sequence). V gave up 1 base and J gave up 5 bases; unmatched junction bases: 4. This CDR3 has 13 residues.

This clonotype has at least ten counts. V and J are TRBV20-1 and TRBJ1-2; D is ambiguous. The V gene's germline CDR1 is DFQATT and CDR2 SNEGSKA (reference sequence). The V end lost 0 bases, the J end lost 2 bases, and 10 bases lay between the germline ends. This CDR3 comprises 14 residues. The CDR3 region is CSARDARLNYGYTF. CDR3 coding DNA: TGCAGTGCTAGAGATGCCCGGTTAAACTATGGCTACACCTTC.

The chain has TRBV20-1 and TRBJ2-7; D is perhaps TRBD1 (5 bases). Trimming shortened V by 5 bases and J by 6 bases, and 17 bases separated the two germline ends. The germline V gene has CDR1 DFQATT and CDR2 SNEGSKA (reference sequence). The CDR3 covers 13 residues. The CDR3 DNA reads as TGCAGTGCTCCCCGGCAGGGAACCATCGAGCAGTACTTC. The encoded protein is CSAPRQGTIEQYF.

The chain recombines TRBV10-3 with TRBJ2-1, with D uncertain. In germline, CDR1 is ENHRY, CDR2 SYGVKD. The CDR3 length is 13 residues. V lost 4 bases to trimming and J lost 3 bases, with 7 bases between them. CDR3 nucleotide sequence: TGTGCCATCAGTGGTACCAACTACAATGAGCAGTTCTTC. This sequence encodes CAISGTNYNEQFF.

Written as DNA, the CDR3 is TGTGCCAGCAGTTTATCCCCTTCGGCGCAGTATTTT. It is translated as CASSLSPSAQYF. The J gene is TRBJ2-3, the V gene TRBV28; no firm D call. Between the trimmed V and J ends, which lost 1 base and 10 bases, there was a span of 9 bases. In germline, CDR1 is MDHEN, CDR2 SYDVKM. This CDR3 is built from 12 residues.

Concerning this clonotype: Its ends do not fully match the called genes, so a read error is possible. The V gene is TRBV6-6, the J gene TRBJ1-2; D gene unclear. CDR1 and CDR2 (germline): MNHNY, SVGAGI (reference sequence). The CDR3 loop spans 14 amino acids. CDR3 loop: CTSSPRAGNYGYTF. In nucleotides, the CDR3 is TGTACCAGCAGTCCCCGCGCGGGGAACTATGGCTACACCTTC.